Described below is a single T cell receptor beta chain sequence and its context. The antigen is not known. This record belongs to a study of PD-1 blockade in classical Hodgkin lymphoma. The table came from immunoSEQ multiplex PCR; TCRdb's copy has only in-frame clones and leaves some out. Of some 100,000 clones in the sample, about 92% were seen once. Study-wide results and caveats: A significant rise in TCR diversity by C4D1 was seen for CD4+ but not CD8+ cells. As was reported, newly diagnosed patients showed lower baseline TCR diversity than healthy donors did. Whoever responded completely had baseline diversity much like that seen in newly diagnosed patients. Any patient who commenced nivolumab under 1 year after ASCT was excluded.

Deletions cut 3 bases from V and 5 bases from J, with 14 bases between. The CDR3 is 14 amino acids. Germline-derived CDR1 and CDR2 are SNHLY and FYNNEI. Time point described: cycle 4 day 1 (C4D1), after 6 weeks of nivolumab. Every patient was affected by relapse after autologous stem cell transplantation, while exposure to brentuximab vedotin was not uniform. The receptor was derived from a human donor with classical Hodgkin lymphoma. Sequencing was performed on peripheral blood mononuclear cells (PBMCs), taken before the fourth cycle of nivolumab. This rearrangement joins TRBV2 to TRBJ2-7, with a tentative D call TRBD2 (6 bases). CDR3 bases: TGTGCCAGCAGTGATAACGGGAGAGTCCACGAGCAGTACTTC. Encoded protein: CASSDNGRVHEQYF.